This T cell receptor beta chain emerged from a study of monozygotic twins with inflammatory bowel disease. Comment on this clonotype: The antigen is unknown.

Each UMI harboured a 6-nucleotide sample barcode and was appended via template switching. Two nested PCRs, of 16 and 9 cycles, processed TCRalpha and TCRbeta cDNA. With the 5' RACE reads reprocessed, TCRdb shows one record per CDR3 protein and no DNA. This repertoire includes approximately 150,000 distinct CDR3 sequences. The CDR3 contains 17 residues. The germline CDR1 and CDR2 sequences are SGHVS and FQNEAQ. Study conclusions and caveats: IBD patients had lower TCRbeta diversity (inverse Simpson) than healthy co-twins. The results supported no single strong signal or clonotype associated with IBD.

The chain carries TRBV7-8 and TRBJ2-1; the D call from TCRdb, TRBD1, cannot be confirmed without DNA. Sequenced sample: blood. This TCR derives from a human donor with ulcerative colitis or Crohn's disease, or a healthy co-twin of an affected twin (not recorded which). The CDR3 loop reads CASSLRGADLSYNEQFF.